Each of the 21 T cell receptor beta chains below was sequenced from the same sample in a study of blood T cell repertoires in COVID-19. Using immunoSEQ multiplex PCR, the repertoire was profiled, and TCRdb retains in-frame clones only, with some absent. Of some 130,000 clones listed, roughly nine tenths are singletons. Material: peripheral blood. The receptors derive from a man aged 55 to 70 with COVID-19, enrolled during active disease.

CDR3 bases: TGTGCCAGCAGCTTAGAAGGGACAGGGGGCTACGAGCAGTACTTC. This gives the protein CASSLEGTGGYEQYF. The chain combines TRBV11-3 with TRBJ2-7, with 11 positions matching TRBD1. The CDR3 extends over 15 amino acids. Trimming took 0 bases from V and 3 from J; bases not matched to a gene: 1. In germline, CDR1 is SGHNT, CDR2 YENEEA. Filled out from reference TRBV11-3 and TRBJ2-7, the complete variable domain reads EAGVVQSPRYKIIEKKQPVAFWCNPISGHNTLYWYLQNLGQGPELLIRYENEEAVDDSQLPKDRFSAERLKGVDSTLKIQPAELGDSAVYLCASSLEGTGGYEQYFGPGTRLTVT.

The V gene is TRBV4-1, the J gene TRBJ1-1; D ambiguous. Between the trimmed V and J ends, which lost 0 bases and 3 bases, there was a span of 11 bases. The germline CDR1 and CDR2 sequences are MGHRA and YSYEKL. The CDR3 has 15 residues. This chain's CDR3 is CASSQDRRLHTEAFF. CDR3 DNA: TGCGCCAGCAGCCAAGATAGGAGGCTTCACACTGAAGCTTTCTTT.

The chain is built from TRBV12-3 or TRBV12-4 and TRBJ1-2; D not resolved. V was shortened by 4 bases and J by 4 bases, with 10 bases between the two germline ends. The CDR3 covers 13 residues. The CDR3 here is CASSSPRGYGYTF. CDR3 coding DNA: TGTGCCAGCAGTTCCCCCCGGGGCTATGGCTACACCTTC.

The rearrangement links TRBV11-2 to TRBJ2-3; 9 positions match TRBD2. V gave up 1 base and J gave up 4 bases; unmatched junction bases: 12. The germline V gene has CDR1 SGHAT and CDR2 FQNNGV. This CDR3 comprises 18 residues. CDR3 sequence: CASSLGGLAGVVADTQYF. The DNA for the CDR3 is TGTGCCAGCAGCTTAGGGGGATTAGCGGGAGTGGTCGCAGATACGCAGTATTTT.

This sequence joins TRBV9 and TRBJ2-7; perhaps TRBD1 as D (7 bases). CDR1 SGDLS and CDR2 YYNGEE come from the germline V gene. The V end lost 0 bases, the J end lost 5 bases, and 12 bases lay between the germline ends. This CDR3 region has 14 residues. The CDR3 coding sequence is TGTGCCAGCAGCGTAGGGGGGGACAGTAACGAGCAGTACTTC. Translated: CASSVGGDSNEQYF.

The rearrangement uses TRBV5-5 and TRBJ1-1, with 9 positions matching TRBD1. CDR1 and CDR2 (germline): SGHKS, YYEKEE (reference sequence). V trimming: 6 bases; J trimming: 1 base; junction bases outside the gene matches: 1. CDR3 length: 13 residues. The CDR3 nucleotides are TGTGCCAGCAACAGGGGGCCGAACACTGAAGCTTTCTTT. It encodes CASNRGPNTEAFF.

CDR3 sequence (DNA): TGCGCCAGCAGCCAATTCTCCCAGGGGGCTGGCTACGAGCAGTACTTC. Residues: CASSQFSQGAGYEQYF. The gene calls are TRBV4-1 and TRBJ2-7; TRBD1 matches at 8 bases. V trimming: 2 bases; J trimming: 3 bases; junction bases outside the gene matches: 9. There are 16 residues in the CDR3. CDR1 and CDR2 from the germline V gene are MGHRA and YSYEKL.

The CDR3: CASSYDFATNEKLFF. In DNA form, the CDR3 reads TGTGCCAGCAGCTACGACTTTGCAACTAATGAAAAACTGTTTTTT. The rearrangement joins TRBV7-9 to TRBJ1-4; D remains ambiguous. CDR3 length: 15 residues. Germline values: CDR1 SEHNR, CDR2 FQNEAQ (reference sequence). Trimming pared 4 bases from V and 0 bases from J, leaving 9 bases between.

The chain has TRBV5-8 and TRBJ2-7, with D tentatively TRBD2 (6 bases). This CDR3 comprises 15 residues. Germline lookup yields CDR1 SGHTS and CDR2 YDEGEE. Trimming removed 0 bases from V and 1 base from J, with 11 bases in between. CDR3 bases: TGTGCCAGCAGCTTGGGGCGGGGCAGATCCTACGAGCAGTACTTC. This gives the protein CASSLGRGRSYEQYF. Looking up the rest from reference TRBV5-8 and TRBJ2-7 gives the full variable domain: EAGVTQSPTHLIKTRGQQATLRCSPISGHTSVYWYQQALGLGLQFLLWYDEGEERNRGNFPPRFSGRQFPNYSSELNVNALELEDSALYLCASSLGRGRSYEQYFGPGTRLTVT.

This rearrangement joins TRBV9 to TRBJ2-1; D is perhaps TRBD2 (6 bases). Germline V lookup: CDR1 SGDLS, CDR2 YYNGEE. The CDR3 sequence is 14 residues long. Deletions cut 4 bases from V and 4 bases from J, with 12 bases between. The CDR3 bases are TGTGCCAGCAGCCCCCTGGGGGGTTACAATGAGCAGTTCTTC. Protein product: CASSPLGGYNEQFF.

The chain recombines TRBV28 with TRBJ1-2; D unclear. Germline assignment: CDR1 MDHEN and CDR2 SYDVKM. This CDR3 has 14 residues. V was shortened by 5 bases and J by 8 bases, with 18 bases between the two germline ends. CDR3 DNA: TGTGCCAGCAGTCCCGCGGGAGTGGATTGGGGCTACACCTTC. Its translation is CASSPAGVDWGYTF.

The CDR3 region is CASSVQASGPYEQYF. The CDR3 DNA is TGTGCCAGCAGCGTCCAGGCTAGCGGGCCATACGAGCAGTACTTC. The gene calls are TRBV9 and TRBJ2-7, with 8 bases aligning to TRBD2. The germline gives CDR1 SGDLS, CDR2 YYNGEE. This CDR3 has 15 amino acids. Trimming cost V 2 bases and J 4 bases; bases outside gene matches: 8.

This rearrangement joins TRBV7-9 to TRBJ1-6; D call uncertain. V lost 5 bases, J lost 10 bases, and 12 bases lay in between. This CDR3 is built from 13 residues. CDR1 is SEHNR, CDR2 FQNEAQ, per germline (reference sequence). The CDR3 bases are TGTGCCAGCAGCCTTAGCGGTTTGTCACCCCTCCACTTT. Translating it yields CASSLSGLSPLHF.

This clone occurred a few times. The chain combines TRBV12-3 or TRBV12-4 with TRBJ1-5; tentatively, D is TRBD1 (6 bases). Trimming cost V 8 bases and J 4 bases, with 12 bases left between them. This CDR3 comprises 13 residues. The CDR3 nucleotides read TGTGCCAGCTCCGGGGGGCGGAATCAGCCCCAGCATTTT. This codes for CASSGGRNQPQHF.

This CDR3 is CASSPLPGAFYEQYF. CDR3 DNA sequence: TGCGCCAGCAGCCCCTTACCGGGAGCTTTCTACGAGCAGTACTTC. The chain combines TRBV5-1 with TRBJ2-7, with D perhaps TRBD2 (6 bases). Trimming removed 4 bases from V and 3 bases from J, with 17 bases in between. The CDR3 has 15 amino acids. CDR1 and CDR2 (germline): SGHRS, YFSETQ.

V gene TRBV2 combines with J gene TRBJ2-1; D is perhaps TRBD1 (6 bases). This CDR3 contains 14 residues. CDR1 is SNHLY, CDR2 FYNNEI, per germline. The germline V and J ends were trimmed by 7 bases and 7 bases, with 17 bases remaining between them. CDR3 nucleotide sequence: TGTGCCAGCATTGACAGGCACCCGCTTAATGAGCAGTTCTTC. Translated: CASIDRHPLNEQFF.

The chain is built from TRBV7-2 and TRBJ2-2; D perhaps matches TRBD2 (6 bases). This CDR3 region has 16 residues. Germline V gene data show CDR1 as SGHTA and CDR2 as FQGNSA. V lost 2 bases and J lost 6, with 16 bases in between. Here the CDR3 reads CASSLRAGGGAGELFF. In nucleotides, the CDR3 is TGTGCCAGCAGCTTAAGGGCAGGAGGAGGGGCCGGGGAGCTGTTTTTT.

The chain employs TRBV7-9 and TRBJ2-1; a weak D match, TRBD2 (5 bases). V gave up 2 bases and J gave up 7 bases, with 15 bases separating them. The germline gives CDR1 SEHNR, CDR2 FQNEAQ (reference sequence). CDR3 length equals 15 residues. The CDR3, as DNA: TGTGCCAGCAGCTTATTGGGGTCCTCGGGGAATGAGCAGTTCTTC. Protein product: CASSLLGSSGNEQFF.

V usage is TRBV19 and J usage is TRBJ1-3; no reliable D call. The CDR3 is 14 amino acids. V dropped 3 bases and J dropped 0 bases, with 6 bases sitting between them. Germline V CDR1 and CDR2: LNHDA, SQIVND (reference sequence). CDR3: CASSIPSSGNTIYF. The CDR3 coding sequence is TGTGCCAGTAGTATCCCGAGCTCTGGAAACACCATATATTTT. The full variable domain, in which reference TRBV19 and TRBJ1-3 provide the parts outside the CDR3, is DGGITQSPKYLFRKEGQNVTLSCEQNLNHDAMYWYRQDPGQGLRLIYYSQIVNDFQKGDIAEGYSVSREKKESFPLTVTSAQKNPTAFYLCASSIPSSGNTIYFGEGSWLTVV.

This chain links TRBV5-4 with TRBJ2-1, with D perhaps matching TRBD2 (5 bases). Germline values: CDR1 SGHNT, CDR2 YYREEE (reference sequence). V was cut by 1 base and J by 3 bases, with 8 bases left in between. The length of the CDR3 is 14 residues. The CDR3 region is CASSLPDYYNEQFF. The CDR3 DNA reads as TGTGCCAGCAGCTTGCCCGACTACTACAATGAGCAGTTCTTC.

V is TRBV5-6 and J is TRBJ2-7, with TRBD2 matching 10 bases. CDR3 length: 16 residues. Germline V gene data show CDR1 as SGHDT and CDR2 as YYEEEE. V was pared by 6 bases and J by 0 bases, with 9 bases of the junction left unmatched. DNA of the CDR3: TGTGCCAGCACCAACTTGGGGACTAGCGCCTCCTACGAGCAGTACTTC. The encoded protein is CASTNLGTSASYEQYF.